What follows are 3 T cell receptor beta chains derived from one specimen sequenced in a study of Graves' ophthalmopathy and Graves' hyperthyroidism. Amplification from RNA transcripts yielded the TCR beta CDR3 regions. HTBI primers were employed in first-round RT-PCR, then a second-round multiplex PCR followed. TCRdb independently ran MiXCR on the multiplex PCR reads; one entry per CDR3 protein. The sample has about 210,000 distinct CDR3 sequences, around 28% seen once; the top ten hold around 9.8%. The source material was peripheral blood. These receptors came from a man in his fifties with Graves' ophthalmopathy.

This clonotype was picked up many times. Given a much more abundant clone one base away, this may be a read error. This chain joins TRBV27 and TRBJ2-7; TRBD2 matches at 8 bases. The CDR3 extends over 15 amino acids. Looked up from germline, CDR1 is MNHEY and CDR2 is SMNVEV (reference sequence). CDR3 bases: TGTGCCAGCAGTTTAAGCGGGGGAGGTTATTACGGGCAGTACTTC. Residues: CASSLSGGGYYGQYF.

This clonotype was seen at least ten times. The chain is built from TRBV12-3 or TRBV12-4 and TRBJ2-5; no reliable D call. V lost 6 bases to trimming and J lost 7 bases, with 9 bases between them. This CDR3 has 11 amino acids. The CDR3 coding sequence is TGTGCCAGCAGCGCCACGGGGACCCAGTACTTC. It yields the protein CASSATGTQYF.

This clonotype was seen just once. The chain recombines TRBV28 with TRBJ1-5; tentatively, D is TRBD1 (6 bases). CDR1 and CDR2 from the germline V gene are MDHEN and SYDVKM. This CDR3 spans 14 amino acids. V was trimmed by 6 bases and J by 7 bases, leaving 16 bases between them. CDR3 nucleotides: TGTGCCAGCAGGCCAAACAGGGTACAGCAGCCCCAGCATTTT. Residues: CASRPNRVQQPQHF.